The clone carrying this T cell receptor (beta chain) has ten or more counts. The antigen remains undetermined. Trimming took 5 bases from V and 2 from J; bases not matched to a gene: 3. The CDR3 runs to 14 residues. This entry belongs to a study of CD8+CD57+ T cells in acquired aplastic anemia. Study summary: DNA recovered from sorted CD4+ and CD8+ cells had a mean of approximately 3.4 ug.

General study findings and limits: Over 25 CD8+ CDR3 sequences occurred in both the patients and the controls. Simpson's diversity of CD8+ cells was not significantly different in patients compared with controls.

The authors sequenced patients whose flow cytometry had shown CD8+CD57+ cell expansion. The diagnosis in all patients was severe acquired aplastic anemia. Researchers used genomic DNA as the template to profile TCR beta VDJ and CDR3. TCRdb fed the reads into MiXCR, producing one record per CDR3 protein. Of some 160,000 distinct CDR3 sequences listed, 40% to 50% are singletons. Sequenced input: sorted CD4+, CD8+, or CD8+CD57+ T cells (not recorded which) from PBMCs. The sequence derives from a human donor with aplastic anemia. This rearrangement joins TRBV12-3 or TRBV12-4 to TRBJ1-3; TRBD1 matches at 7 bases. The CDR3 protein is CASSPQGTGNTIYF. The CDR3 DNA is TGTGCCAGCAGTCCACAGGGGACTGGAAACACCATATATTTT.